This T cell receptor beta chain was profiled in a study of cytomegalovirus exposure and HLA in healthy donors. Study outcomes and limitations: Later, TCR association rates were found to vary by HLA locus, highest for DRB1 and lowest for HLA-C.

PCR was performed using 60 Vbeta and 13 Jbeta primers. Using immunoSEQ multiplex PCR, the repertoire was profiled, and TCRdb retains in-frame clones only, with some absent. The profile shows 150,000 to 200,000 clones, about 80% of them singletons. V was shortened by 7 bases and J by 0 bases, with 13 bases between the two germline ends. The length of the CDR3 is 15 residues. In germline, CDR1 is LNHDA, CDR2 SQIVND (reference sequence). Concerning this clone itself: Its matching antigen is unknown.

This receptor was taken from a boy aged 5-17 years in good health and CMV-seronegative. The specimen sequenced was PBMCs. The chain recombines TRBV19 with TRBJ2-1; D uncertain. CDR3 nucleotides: TGTGCCAGTAATTTGGGCCGAAGCTCCTACAATGAGCAGTTCTTC. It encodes CASNLGRSSYNEQFF.